These 8 T cell receptor beta chains were sequenced from one sample in a study of blood T cell repertoires in COVID-19 (dated by TCRdb to about 2020). The library was produced with the immunoSEQ multiplex PCR assay. What TCRdb holds here is the immuneACCESS table cut down to in-frame rearrangements. Part of the clones is not present; checked against another copy, under half of the missing clones reflect an unresolved V gene, and the others are unexplained. The sample table records 85,000 to 100,000 clones; 75% to 95% of these occur just once. The leading ten clones occupy less than 2% of the sample. Material: peripheral blood. The receptors stem from a man aged 55 to 69 with acute or convalescent COVID-19.

V gene TRBV4-2 combines with J gene TRBJ1-2, with D maybe TRBD1 (6 bases). Germline assignment: CDR1 LGHNA and CDR2 YNFKEQ. The CDR3 length is 16 residues. The V end was cut by 1 base, the J end by 0 bases, with 12 bases between. The CDR3 nucleotides read TGTGCCAGCAGCCAAGCGGGACAACTGACTAACTATGGCTACACCTTC. It translates to CASSQAGQLTNYGYTF.

This chain links TRBV2 with TRBJ2-3; the D gene is possibly TRBD2 (5 bases). V lost 7 bases, J lost 3 bases, and 14 bases lay in between. Germline V gives CDR1 SNHLY, CDR2 FYNNEI. CDR3 length: 14 residues. The CDR3 sequence: CASKDLLGTDTQYF. CDR3 DNA: TGTGCCAGCAAGGACTTGTTGGGGACAGATACGCAGTATTTT.

J is TRBJ1-1 and V is TRBV20-1, with 10 bases that match TRBD1. J was trimmed by 3 bases and V by 3 bases; bases with no gene match: 10. The CDR3 totals 16 residues. Germline V gives CDR1 DFQATT, CDR2 SNEGSKA (reference sequence). CDR3 sequence (DNA): TGCAGTGCTAGTGGTGGGACAGGGGCGGGGGACACTGAAGCTTTCTTT. Translated, it gives CSASGGTGAGDTEAFF.

The gene calls are TRBV10-3 and TRBJ1-2; no clear D gene. Germline V lookup: CDR1 ENHRY, CDR2 SYGVKD. The CDR3 extends over 13 amino acids. V gave up 2 bases and J gave up 8 bases, with 12 bases separating them. The CDR3 bases are TGTGCCATCAGTGAGAGGACTGCTCGCGGCTACACCTTC. Translation: CAISERTARGYTF.

A few counts support this clone. The chain carries TRBV10-3 and TRBJ1-1; D perhaps matches TRBD1 (5 bases). The V and J ends lost 0 bases and 3 bases respectively, with 17 bases between them. Germline V gene lookup returns CDR1 ENHRY and CDR2 SYGVKD. The CDR3 totals 17 residues. Written as DNA, the CDR3 is TGTGCCATCAGTGAGTCCGCCCTTCGCCGGGACTACACTGAAGCTTTCTTT. This codes for CAISESALRRDYTEAFF.

The rearrangement joins TRBV18 to TRBJ2-1; D is undetermined. This CDR3 spans 15 amino acids. Germline CDR1 is KGHSH and CDR2 is LQKENI. V gave up 0 bases and J gave up 0 bases, with 6 bases separating them. In DNA form, the CDR3 reads TGTGCCAGCTCACCACCGGCCCGCTCCTACAATGAGCAGTTCTTC. Amino acid sequence: CASSPPARSYNEQFF. Filled out from reference TRBV18 and TRBJ2-1, the complete variable domain reads NAGVMQNPRHLVRRRGQEARLRCSPMKGHSHVYWYRQLPEEGLKFMVYLQKENIIDESGMPKERFSAEFPKEGPSILRIQQVVRGDSAAYFCASSPPARSYNEQFFGPGTRLTVL.

This sequence joins TRBV5-6 and TRBJ1-1; D ambiguous. Trimming shortened V by 1 base and J by 4 bases, and 8 bases separated the two germline ends. Germline-derived CDR1 and CDR2 are SGHDT and YYEEEE. The CDR3 contains 13 residues. In DNA, the CDR3 is TGTGCCAGCAGCTTGAAGAGCGCCACTGAAGCTTTCTTT. This codes for CASSLKSATEAFF.

The rearrangement uses TRBV2 and TRBJ1-2; D not certain. This CDR3 has 12 residues. V dropped 5 bases and J dropped 6 bases, with 10 bases sitting between them. The germline V gene encodes CDR1 SNHLY and CDR2 FYNNEI. The CDR3 here is CASSYTSDGYTF. The CDR3 DNA is TGTGCCAGCAGTTATACCAGTGATGGCTACACCTTC.